These T cell receptor beta chains were read from a single sample in a study of T cells in tumors after PD-1 blockade. Profiling relied on immunoSEQ multiplex PCR, and the TCRdb table lists in-frame clones only, not all of them. The sample records around 45,000 clones, around four fifths being singletons. Sample: PBMCs, taken before anti-PD-1 therapy. These receptors were taken from a human donor with advanced basal cell or squamous cell carcinoma (not recorded which). Both conserved end residues are part of each CDR3. D genes are given only for firm matches. Not every row has a clone size; where given, it reads once, few, many or a size class.

TRBJ1-2 NA few TRBV6-2/TRBV6-3 TGTGCCAGCAGTTATGGCGTTGGCTACACCTTC CASSYGVGYTF
TRBJ2-1 NA NA TRBV5-1 TGCGCCAGCAGAGAGGGCGGGATAGCATACAATGAGCAGTTCTTC CASREGGIAYNEQFF
TRBJ2-1 NA NA TRBV7-8 TGTGCCAGCAGCTTCACTAGATACTACAATGAGCAGTTCTTC CASSFTRYYNEQFF
TRBJ1-2 NA NA TRBV11-1 TGTGCCAGCAGCTTACCGGGAGGGGAAGGCTACACCTTC CASSLPGGEGYTF
TRBJ2-1 NA NA TRBV9 TGTGCCAGCAGCGCCTTCGGAAGGAGTAATGAGCAGTTCTTC CASSAFGRSNEQFF
TRBJ1-2 NA few TRBV29-1 TGCAGCGGTAGCCCCATTGCGGGCTATGGCTACACCTTC CSGSPIAGYGYTF
TRBJ1-5 NA NA TRBV9 TGTGCCAGCAGCGGGGGGAATAGCAATCAGCCCCAGCATTTT CASSGGNSNQPQHF
TRBJ2-3 TRBD1 once TRBV14 TGTGCCAGCAGCCAAGTCCAGGGGGCGTATAATACGCAGTATTTT CASSQVQGAYNTQYF
TRBJ1-5 NA NA TRBV24-1 TGTGCCACCAGTGATTCTGTGGGGGAGGGTCAGCCCCAGCATTTT CATSDSVGEGQPQHF
TRBJ2-2 NA NA TRBV3-1/TRBV3-2 TGTGCCAGCAAGTTTACAGGGAACACCGGGGAGCTGTTTTTT CASKFTGNTGELFF
TRBJ2-7 NA NA TRBV18 TGTGCCAGCTCACCCCCTCCCCGGAACCACGAGATCTCCTACGAGCAGTACTTC CASSPPPRNHEISYEQYF
TRBJ2-1 NA NA TRBV29-1 TGCAGCGTTGAAGATCGGGCGGATTCTTTTGAGCAGTTCTTC CSVEDRADSFEQFF
TRBJ2-7 TRBD1 NA TRBV7-2 TGTGCCAGCAGCTCACAGACAGGGGGCTACGAGCAGTACTTC CASSSQTGGYEQYF
TRBJ2-1 TRBD1 NA TRBV7-3 TGTGCCAGCAGCCTCTTCGGACAGGGATTAGAGCAGTTCTTC CASSLFGQGLEQFF
TRBJ1-4 NA NA TRBV28 TGTGCCAGCAGTCGTACAGGGAGGGCTAATGAAAAACTGTTTTTT CASSRTGRANEKLFF
TRBJ1-5 TRBD1 few TRBV2 TGTGCCAGCAGTGATTTCGGGACAGGGGCTCTCAATCAGCCCCAGCATTTT CASSDFGTGALNQPQHF
TRBJ1-2 NA NA TRBV5-1 TGCGCCAGCAGCTCCACGGGGGATCCTAACTATGGCTACACCTTC CASSSTGDPNYGYTF
TRBJ1-5 TRBD1 NA TRBV5-8 TGTGCCAGCAGCCAACCAACAGGGGTAGGGCAGCCCCAGCATTTT CASSQPTGVGQPQHF
TRBJ2-5 NA NA TRBV5-5 TGTGCCAGCAGCCCCTCGCCCCCAGAGACCCAGTACTTC CASSPSPPETQYF
TRBJ2-5 TRBD1 NA TRBV19 TGTGCCAGTAGTAAGCACGGGACAGGGCAAGAGACCCAGTACTTC CASSKHGTGQETQYF
TRBJ2-3 NA NA TRBV6-2/TRBV6-3 TGTGCCAGCAGTACCGGGCTCGACTTACGTACAGATACGCAGTATTTT CASSTGLDLRTDTQYF
TRBJ1-1 NA once TRBV28 TGTGCCAGCAGCCGATACAGGGAGGGAGCTTTCTTT CASSRYREGAFF
TRBJ2-1 NA NA TRBV23-1 TGCGCCAGCAGTCTCTGTAGCCTTACCTACAATGAGCAGTTCTTC CASSLCSLTYNEQFF
TRBJ2-1 NA NA TRBV6-5 TGTGCCAGCAACCAAGTGGGGTACAATGAGCAGTTCTTC CASNQVGYNEQFF
TRBJ2-3 TRBD2 NA TRBV19 TGTGCCAGTAGTATTCTAGCGGGTTCTTCTTTTGGTGCAGATACGCAGTATTTT CASSILAGSSFGADTQYF
TRBJ1-2 NA NA TRBV5-4 TGTGCCAGCAGCTATGGACAGCCTCACTATGGCTACACCTTC CASSYGQPHYGYTF
TRBJ2-1 NA NA TRBV2 TGTGCCAGCAGTGACCTGGCGGATACCTACAATGAGCAGTTCTTC CASSDLADTYNEQFF
TRBJ2-5 NA few TRBV7-9 TGTGCCAGCCCCGAGGGGGAGACCCAGTACTTC CASPEGETQYF
TRBJ2-3 NA once TRBV20-1 TGCAGTGCTATGGGACGGGATACGCAGTATTTT CSAMGRDTQYF
TRBJ2-1 TRBD2 NA TRBV5-4 TGTGCCAGCAGCTTGGTGGGACTAGCGATGAATGAGCAGTTCTTC CASSLVGLAMNEQFF
TRBJ1-6 NA few TRBV12-3/TRBV12-4 TGTGCCAGCAGTTTTGTGAATTCACCCCTCCACTTT CASSFVNSPLHF